Listed below are T cell receptor beta chains from one sample, sequenced in a study of T cell clones after liver transplantation. Here immunoSEQ multiplex PCR was the method, and the copy in TCRdb shows in-frame clones only, minus some. In the table there are about 9,800 clones, approximately 68% of which are singletons. The source was CD8+ T cells from blood, collected at the approximately 16-month timepoint. These receptors all stem from a human patient who received a liver transplant. These T cells may partly come from the graft donor. The CDR3 runs from the conserved cysteine through the conserved F or W. The D gene is left open where the match is weak. Some rows mark clone size as missing; the rest say once, few, many or name a class of expanded clone.

V gene: TRBV10-3
clone size: -
D gene: TRBD2
J gene: TRBJ2-2
CDR3 protein: CAISESRVAGVTGELFF
CDR3 DNA: TGTGCCATCAGTGAGTCGAGGGTAGCGGGAGTTACCGGGGAGCTGTTTTTT

V gene: TRBV5-4
clone size: once
D gene: -
J gene: TRBJ2-7
CDR3 protein: CASSLVGSPTREQYF
CDR3 DNA: TGTGCCAGCAGCTTGGTAGGCTCTCCCACGCGAGAGCAGTACTTC

V gene: TRBV6-5
clone size: -
D gene: TRBD1
J gene: TRBJ2-2
CDR3 protein: CASSFDDRGAGELFF
CDR3 DNA: TGTGCCAGCAGTTTCGACGACAGGGGGGCCGGGGAGCTGTTTTTT

V gene: TRBV27
clone size: -
D gene: -
J gene: TRBJ2-3
CDR3 protein: CASSLLGRSTDTQYF
CDR3 DNA: TGTGCCAGCAGTTTATTGGGGCGGAGCACAGATACGCAGTATTTT

V gene: TRBV5-1
clone size: -
D gene: TRBD1
J gene: TRBJ2-7
CDR3 protein: CASSLASGQEYEQYF
CDR3 DNA: TGCGCCAGCAGCTTGGCCTCGGGACAGGAGTACGAGCAGTACTTC

V gene: TRBV5-4
clone size: -
D gene: -
J gene: TRBJ2-1
CDR3 protein: CASSLEYNEQFF
CDR3 DNA: TGTGCCAGCAGCTTGGAATACAATGAGCAGTTCTTC

V gene: TRBV2
clone size: -
D gene: TRBD1
J gene: TRBJ2-7
CDR3 protein: CASIPGQGYEQYF
CDR3 DNA: TGTGCCAGCATACCGGGACAGGGTTACGAGCAGTACTTC

V gene: TRBV19
clone size: -
D gene: -
J gene: TRBJ1-5
CDR3 protein: CASSTREVRQPQHF
CDR3 DNA: TGTGCCAGTAGTACTCGGGAGGTTCGACAGCCCCAGCATTTT

V gene: TRBV18
clone size: medium-sized
D gene: -
J gene: TRBJ1-1
CDR3 protein: CASSPVATHTGEAFF
CDR3 DNA: TGTGCCAGCTCACCTGTAGCCACACACACCGGTGAAGCTTTCTTT

V gene: TRBV30
clone size: -
D gene: TRBD1
J gene: TRBJ2-7
CDR3 protein: CAWRTGTGTTTPYEQYF
CDR3 DNA: TGTGCCTGGAGGACCGGGACAGGGACAACAACCCCCTACGAGCAGTACTTC

V gene: TRBV27
clone size: -
D gene: -
J gene: TRBJ1-2
CDR3 protein: CASSLSKSNYGYTF
CDR3 DNA: TGTGCCAGCAGTTTATCGAAGAGTAACTATGGCTACACCTTC

V gene: TRBV14
clone size: -
D gene: -
J gene: TRBJ2-5
CDR3 protein: CASSQGHSQETQYF
CDR3 DNA: TGTGCCAGCAGCCAAGGGCATTCCCAAGAGACCCAGTACTTC

V gene: TRBV27
clone size: -
D gene: -
J gene: TRBJ1-2
CDR3 protein: CASRQENYGYTF
CDR3 DNA: TGTGCCAGCCGACAGGAAAACTATGGCTACACCTTC

V gene: TRBV7-6
clone size: -
D gene: TRBD1
J gene: TRBJ2-1
CDR3 protein: CASSQRDSGNEQFF
CDR3 DNA: TGTGCCAGCAGCCAACGGGACAGTGGGAATGAGCAGTTCTTC

V gene: TRBV6-4
clone size: -
D gene: TRBD2
J gene: TRBJ2-3
CDR3 protein: CASSGTSGGATDTQYF
CDR3 DNA: TGTGCCAGCAGTGGGACTAGCGGGGGGGCCACAGATACGCAGTATTTT

V gene: TRBV27
clone size: medium-sized
D gene: -
J gene: TRBJ1-2
CDR3 protein: CASGEGTITMASHYGYTF
CDR3 DNA: TGTGCCAGTGGTGAGGGAACTATAACTATGGCTTCCCACTATGGCTACACCTTC

V gene: TRBV15
clone size: -
D gene: -
J gene: TRBJ2-3
CDR3 protein: CATSSTEGEATTDTQYF
CDR3 DNA: TGTGCCACCAGCTCAACAGAGGGGGAGGCTACCACAGATACGCAGTATTTT

V gene: TRBV6-5
clone size: medium-sized
D gene: -
J gene: TRBJ1-2
CDR3 protein: CASSHQGGKDGYTF
CDR3 DNA: TGTGCCAGCAGTCACCAAGGAGGGAAGGACGGCTACACCTTC

V gene: TRBV4-2
clone size: -
D gene: TRBD2
J gene: TRBJ2-7
CDR3 protein: CASSLAGVGYEQYF
CDR3 DNA: TGTGCCAGCAGCTTGGCGGGGGTCGGCTACGAGCAGTACTTC

V gene: TRBV2
clone size: -
D gene: -
J gene: TRBJ1-1
CDR3 protein: CASSRGWGNTEAFF
CDR3 DNA: TGTGCCAGCAGTCGGGGTTGGGGGAACACTGAAGCTTTCTTT

V gene: TRBV4-3
clone size: -
D gene: -
J gene: TRBJ2-1
CDR3 protein: CASSQDVARDWRGEQFF
CDR3 DNA: TGCGCCAGCAGCCAAGATGTGGCCCGGGACTGGCGGGGTGAGCAGTTCTTC

V gene: TRBV7-2
clone size: -
D gene: -
J gene: TRBJ2-2
CDR3 protein: CASKETATGELFF
CDR3 DNA: TGTGCCAGCAAGGAGACAGCCACCGGGGAGCTGTTTTTT

V gene: TRBV29-1
clone size: once
D gene: -
J gene: TRBJ2-7
CDR3 protein: CSVVSGVHYEQYF
CDR3 DNA: TGCAGCGTTGTTTCAGGGGTCCACTACGAGCAGTACTTC